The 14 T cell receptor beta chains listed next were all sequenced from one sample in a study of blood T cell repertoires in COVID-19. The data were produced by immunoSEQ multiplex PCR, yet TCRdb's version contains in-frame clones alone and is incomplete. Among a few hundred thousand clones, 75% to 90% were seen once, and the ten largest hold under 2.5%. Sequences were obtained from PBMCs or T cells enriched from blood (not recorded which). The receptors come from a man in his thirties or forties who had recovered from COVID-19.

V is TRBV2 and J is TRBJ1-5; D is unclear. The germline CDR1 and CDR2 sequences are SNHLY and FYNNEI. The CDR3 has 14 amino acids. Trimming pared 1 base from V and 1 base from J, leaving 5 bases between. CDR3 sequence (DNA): TGTGCCAGCAGTGAAGGGCAGAGCAATCAGCCCCAGCATTTT. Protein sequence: CASSEGQSNQPQHF.

The CDR3 DNA reads as TGTGCCAGCAGCCAAGGTCTCGGGGTCTACACTGAAGCTTTCTTT. It encodes CASSQGLGVYTEAFF. The chain recombines TRBV3-1 (or the pseudogene TRBV3-2) with TRBJ1-1, with D unresolved. The CDR3 is 15 amino acids. V was clipped by 1 base and J by 3 bases, with 12 bases between them. Germline V gene sequence: CDR1 LGHDT, CDR2 YNNKEL (reference sequence).

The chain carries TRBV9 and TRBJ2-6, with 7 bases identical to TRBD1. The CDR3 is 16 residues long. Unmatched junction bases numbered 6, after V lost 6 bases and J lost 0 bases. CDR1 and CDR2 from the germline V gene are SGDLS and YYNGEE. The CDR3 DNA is TGTGCCAGCAACTGGGACAGTGACTCTGGGGCCAACGTCCTGACTTTC. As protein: CASNWDSDSGANVLTF.

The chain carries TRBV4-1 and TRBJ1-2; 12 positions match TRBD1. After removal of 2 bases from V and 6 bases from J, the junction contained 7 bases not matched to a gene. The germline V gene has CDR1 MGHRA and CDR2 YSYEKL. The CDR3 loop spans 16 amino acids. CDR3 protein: CASSQIWDRGRNGYTF. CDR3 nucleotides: TGCGCCAGCAGCCAAATCTGGGACAGGGGGCGAAATGGCTACACCTTC.

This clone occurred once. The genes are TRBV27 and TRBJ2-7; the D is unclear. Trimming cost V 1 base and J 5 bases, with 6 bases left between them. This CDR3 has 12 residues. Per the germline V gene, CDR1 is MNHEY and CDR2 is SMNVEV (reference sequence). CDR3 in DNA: TGTGCCAGCAGTTTATTGGGCGACGAGCAGTACTTC. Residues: CASSLLGDEQYF.

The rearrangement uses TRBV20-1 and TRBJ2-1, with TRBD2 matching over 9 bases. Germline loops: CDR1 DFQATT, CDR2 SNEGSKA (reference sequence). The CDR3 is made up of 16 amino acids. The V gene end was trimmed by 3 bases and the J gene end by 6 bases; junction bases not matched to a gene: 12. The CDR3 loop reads CSASNQRGVFGNEQFF. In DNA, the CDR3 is TGCAGTGCTAGTAATCAGCGGGGGGTATTCGGCAATGAGCAGTTCTTC.

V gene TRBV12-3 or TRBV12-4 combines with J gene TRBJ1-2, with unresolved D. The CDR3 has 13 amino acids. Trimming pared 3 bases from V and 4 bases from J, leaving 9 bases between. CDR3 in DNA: TGTGCCAGCAGTTTGGGCAGTTCCTATGGCTACACCTTC. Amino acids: CASSLGSSYGYTF.

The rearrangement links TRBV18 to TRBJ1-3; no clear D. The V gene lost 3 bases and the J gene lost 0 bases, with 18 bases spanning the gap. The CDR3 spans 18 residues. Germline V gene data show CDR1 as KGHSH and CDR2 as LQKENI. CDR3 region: CASSPLVPVPTSGNTIYF. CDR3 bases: TGTGCCAGCTCACCTTTGGTACCGGTCCCAACCTCTGGAAACACCATATATTTT.

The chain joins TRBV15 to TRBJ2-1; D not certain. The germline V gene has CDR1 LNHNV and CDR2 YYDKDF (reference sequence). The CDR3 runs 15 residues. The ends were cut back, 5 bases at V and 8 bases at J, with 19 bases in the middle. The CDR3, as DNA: TGTGCCACCAGCGGAATGTCAACGCAGAGGCATGAGCAGTTCTTC. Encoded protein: CATSGMSTQRHEQFF.

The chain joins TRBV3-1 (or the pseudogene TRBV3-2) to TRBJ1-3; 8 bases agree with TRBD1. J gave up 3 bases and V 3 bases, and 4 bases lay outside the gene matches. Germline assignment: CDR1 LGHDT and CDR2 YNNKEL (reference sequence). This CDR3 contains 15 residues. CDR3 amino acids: CASSHRGPGGNTIYF. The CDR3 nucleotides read TGTGCCAGCAGCCACAGGGGGCCTGGTGGAAACACCATATATTTT.

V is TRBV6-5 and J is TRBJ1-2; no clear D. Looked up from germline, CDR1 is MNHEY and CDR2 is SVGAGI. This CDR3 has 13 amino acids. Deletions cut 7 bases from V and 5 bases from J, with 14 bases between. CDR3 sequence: CASTMSKLYGYTF. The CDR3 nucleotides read TGTGCCAGCACCATGTCGAAGCTGTATGGCTACACCTTC.

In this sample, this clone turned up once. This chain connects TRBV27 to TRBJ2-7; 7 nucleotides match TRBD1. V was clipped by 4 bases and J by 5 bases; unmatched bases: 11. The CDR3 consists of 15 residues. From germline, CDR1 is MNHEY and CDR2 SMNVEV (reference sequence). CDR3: CASSSPSGQLNEQYF. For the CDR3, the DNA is TGTGCCAGCAGTTCCCCCTCGGGACAGCTCAACGAGCAGTACTTC.

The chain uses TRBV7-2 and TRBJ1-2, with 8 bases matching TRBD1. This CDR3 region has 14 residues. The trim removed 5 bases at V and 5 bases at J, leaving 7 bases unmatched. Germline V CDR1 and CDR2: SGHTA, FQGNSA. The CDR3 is CASSPDRGPYGYTF. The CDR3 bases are TGTGCCAGCAGCCCCGACAGGGGCCCGTATGGCTACACCTTC. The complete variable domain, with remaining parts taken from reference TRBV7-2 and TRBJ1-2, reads GAGVSQSPSNKVTEKGKDVELRCDPISGHTALYWYRQSLGQGLEFLIYFQGNSAPDKSGLPSDRFSAERTGGSVSTLTIQRTQQEDSAVYLCASSPDRGPYGYTFGSGTRLTVV.

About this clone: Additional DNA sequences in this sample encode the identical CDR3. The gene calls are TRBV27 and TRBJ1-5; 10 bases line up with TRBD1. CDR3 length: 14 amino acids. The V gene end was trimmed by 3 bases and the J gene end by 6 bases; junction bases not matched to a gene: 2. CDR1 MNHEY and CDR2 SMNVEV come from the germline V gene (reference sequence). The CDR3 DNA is TGTGCCAGCAGTTTTGGACAGGGGGGTCAGCCCCAGCATTTT. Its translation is CASSFGQGGQPQHF.